This T cell receptor (beta chain) was obtained from a study of T cells after yellow fever vaccination. Study observations and caveats: Booster samples showed a return of most primary-vaccination clones (under 98% CD4, approximately 88% CD8). Repertoires obtained by FACS sorting could include abundant clonotypes that entered as contaminants from the bulk population.

Comment on this clonotype: Antigen unknown.

The CDR3 is made up of 13 amino acids. In germline, CDR1 is MNHEY, CDR2 SVGEGT. Between the trimmed V and J ends, which lost 7 bases and 4 bases, there was a span of 13 bases. 5'RACE template switching produced TCR cDNA carrying a universal primer site and UMIs. MiXCR was run by TCRdb on the 5' RACE reads, yielding one entry per CDR3 protein. This table has 320,000 or so distinct CDR3 sequences, 8.1% appearing once. Sequencing was performed on PBMCs, taken 45 days after the first yellow fever vaccination. The receptor comes from a man in his late teens or twenties who received the YFV17D yellow fever vaccine. The chain employs TRBV6-2 or TRBV6-3 and TRBJ1-2; weak D call: TRBD1 (6 bases). For the CDR3, the DNA is TGTGCCAGCACGGGGGCGACAGTCTATGGCTACACCTTC. Translated: CASTGATVYGYTF.